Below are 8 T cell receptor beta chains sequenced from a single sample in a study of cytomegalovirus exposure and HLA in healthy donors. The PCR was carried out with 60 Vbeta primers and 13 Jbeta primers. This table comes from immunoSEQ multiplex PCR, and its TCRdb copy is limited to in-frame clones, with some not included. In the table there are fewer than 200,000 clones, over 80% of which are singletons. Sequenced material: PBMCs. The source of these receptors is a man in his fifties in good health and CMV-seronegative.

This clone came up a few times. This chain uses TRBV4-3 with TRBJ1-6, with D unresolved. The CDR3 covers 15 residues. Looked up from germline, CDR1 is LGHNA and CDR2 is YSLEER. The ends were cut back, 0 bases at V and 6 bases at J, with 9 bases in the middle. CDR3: CASSQEVLVNSPLHF. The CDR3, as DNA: TGCGCCAGCAGCCAAGAAGTGCTAGTTAATTCACCCCTCCACTTT.

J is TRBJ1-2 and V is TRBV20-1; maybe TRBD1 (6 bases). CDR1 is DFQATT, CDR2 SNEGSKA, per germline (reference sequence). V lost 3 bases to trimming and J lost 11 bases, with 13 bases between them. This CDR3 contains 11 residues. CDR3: CSASRQGSYTF. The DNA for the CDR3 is TGCAGTGCTAGTCGGCAGGGGTCGTACACCTTC.

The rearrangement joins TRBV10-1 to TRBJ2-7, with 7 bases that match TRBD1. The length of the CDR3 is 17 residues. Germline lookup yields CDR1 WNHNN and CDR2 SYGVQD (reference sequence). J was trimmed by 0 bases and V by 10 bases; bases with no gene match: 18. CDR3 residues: CATIDAHRGRDSYEQYF. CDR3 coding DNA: TGCGCCACCATCGACGCCCACAGGGGCCGCGACTCCTACGAGCAGTACTTC.

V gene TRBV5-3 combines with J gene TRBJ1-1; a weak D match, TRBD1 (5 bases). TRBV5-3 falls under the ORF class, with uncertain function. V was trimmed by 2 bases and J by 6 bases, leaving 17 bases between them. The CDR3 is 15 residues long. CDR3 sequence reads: CARSLALGGGAEAFF. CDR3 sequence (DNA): TGTGCCAGAAGCTTAGCGCTTGGGGGAGGGGCTGAAGCTTTCTTT.

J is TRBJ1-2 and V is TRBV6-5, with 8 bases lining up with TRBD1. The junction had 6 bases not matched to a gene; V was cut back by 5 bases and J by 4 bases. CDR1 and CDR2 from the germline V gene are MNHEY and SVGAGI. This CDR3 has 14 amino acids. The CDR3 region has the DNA TGTGCCAGCAGTGGTACAGGGGGTTTCTATGGCTACACCTTC. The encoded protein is CASSGTGGFYGYTF.

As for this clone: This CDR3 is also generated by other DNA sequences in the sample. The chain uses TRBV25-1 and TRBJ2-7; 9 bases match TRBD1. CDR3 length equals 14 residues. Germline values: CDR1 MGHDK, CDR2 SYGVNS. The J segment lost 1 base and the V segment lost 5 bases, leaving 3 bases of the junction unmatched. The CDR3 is CASSPGQGSYEQYF. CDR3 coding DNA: TGTGCCAGCAGTCCGGGACAGGGATCCTACGAGCAGTACTTC.

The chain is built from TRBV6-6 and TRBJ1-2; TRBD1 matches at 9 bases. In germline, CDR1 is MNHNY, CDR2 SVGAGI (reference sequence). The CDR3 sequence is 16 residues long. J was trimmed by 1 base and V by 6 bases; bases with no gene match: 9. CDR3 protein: CASSSRGQGINYGYTF. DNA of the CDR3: TGTGCCAGCAGCTCCCGCGGACAGGGGATTAACTATGGCTACACCTTC.

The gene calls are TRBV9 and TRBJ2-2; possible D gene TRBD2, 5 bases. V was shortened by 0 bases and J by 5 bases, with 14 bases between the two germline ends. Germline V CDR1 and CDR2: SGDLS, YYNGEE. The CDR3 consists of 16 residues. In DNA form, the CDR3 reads TGTGCCAGCAGCGTAGTAGGTAGCGAAGTAACCGGGGAGCTGTTTTTT. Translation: CASSVVGSEVTGELFF.